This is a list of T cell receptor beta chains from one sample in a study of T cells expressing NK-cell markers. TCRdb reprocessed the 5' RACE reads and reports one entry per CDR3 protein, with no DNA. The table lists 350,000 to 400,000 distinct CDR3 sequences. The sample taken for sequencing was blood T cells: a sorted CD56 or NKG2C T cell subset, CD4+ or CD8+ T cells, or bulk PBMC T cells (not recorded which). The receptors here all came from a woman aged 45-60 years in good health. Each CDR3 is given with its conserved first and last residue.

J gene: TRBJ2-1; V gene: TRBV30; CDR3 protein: CAWKRVSPANEQFF
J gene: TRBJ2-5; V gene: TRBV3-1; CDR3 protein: CASSQNSGSGTQYF
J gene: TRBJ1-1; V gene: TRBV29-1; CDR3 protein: CSGQKMNTEAFF
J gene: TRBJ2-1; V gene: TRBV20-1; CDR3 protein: CSARDAMRGQFF
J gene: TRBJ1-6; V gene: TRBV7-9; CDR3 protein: CASSSDRGRRNSPLHF
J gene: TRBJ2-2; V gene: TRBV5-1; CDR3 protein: CASSLTVNTGELFF
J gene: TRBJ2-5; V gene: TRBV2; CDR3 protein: CASQIGAGGVETQYF
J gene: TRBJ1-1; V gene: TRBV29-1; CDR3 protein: CSVDRAGGRTEAFF
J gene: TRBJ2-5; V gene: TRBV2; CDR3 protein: CASCGYHQETQYF
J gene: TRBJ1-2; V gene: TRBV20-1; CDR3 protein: CSAGEGQNYGYTF
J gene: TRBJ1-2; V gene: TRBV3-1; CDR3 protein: CASSLRGPRREGYTF
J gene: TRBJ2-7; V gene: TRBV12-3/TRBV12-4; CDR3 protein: CASSFSSSSLGEQYF
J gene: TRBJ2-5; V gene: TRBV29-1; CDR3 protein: CSVEEGAYQETQYF
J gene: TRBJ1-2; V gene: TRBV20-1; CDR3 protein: CSARPDAYNYGYTF
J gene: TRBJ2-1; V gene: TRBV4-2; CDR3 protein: CASSQVSSGNNEQFF
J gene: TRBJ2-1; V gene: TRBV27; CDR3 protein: CASSPTGGHEQFF
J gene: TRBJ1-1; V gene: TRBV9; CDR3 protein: CASSVGPEAGAFF
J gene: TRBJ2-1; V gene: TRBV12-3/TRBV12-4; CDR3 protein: CASSSGRAGNEQFF
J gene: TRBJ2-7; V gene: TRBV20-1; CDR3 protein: CSARDVLSSYEQYF
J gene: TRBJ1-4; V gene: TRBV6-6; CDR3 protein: CASSSSGTGVSIEKLFF
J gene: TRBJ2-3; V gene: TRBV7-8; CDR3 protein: CASSLSRAGLARTDTQYF
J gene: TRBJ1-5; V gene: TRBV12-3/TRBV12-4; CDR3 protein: CASSLGQGASPQHF
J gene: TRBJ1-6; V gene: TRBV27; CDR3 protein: CASSTGTTVGSPLHF
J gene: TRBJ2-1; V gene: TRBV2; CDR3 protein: CASSEALAEARNEQFF
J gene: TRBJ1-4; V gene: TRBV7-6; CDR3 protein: CASSLGQGGEKLFF
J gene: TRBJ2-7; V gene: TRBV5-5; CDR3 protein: CASSLARTVSYEQYF
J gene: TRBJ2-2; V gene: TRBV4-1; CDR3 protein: CASSQDRNRGNTGELFF
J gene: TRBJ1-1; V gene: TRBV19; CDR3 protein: CASSPTGGSNTEAFF
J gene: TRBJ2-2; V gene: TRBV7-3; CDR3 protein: CASSRNADTGNTGELFF
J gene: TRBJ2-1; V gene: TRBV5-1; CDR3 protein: CASSLATGSANEQFF
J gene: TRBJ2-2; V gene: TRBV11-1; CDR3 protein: CASSPRGSGPGELFF
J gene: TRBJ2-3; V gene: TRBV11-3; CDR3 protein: CASSLPVSGSTDTQYF
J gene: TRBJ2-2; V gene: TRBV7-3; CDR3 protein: CASSLTGTSGTRELFF
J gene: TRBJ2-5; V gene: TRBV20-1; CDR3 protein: CSARDRGGRARKDQETQYF
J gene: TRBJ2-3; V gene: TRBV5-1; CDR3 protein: CASSSLGGDTQYF
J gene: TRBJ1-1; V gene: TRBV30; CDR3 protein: CALGGPRGTEAFF
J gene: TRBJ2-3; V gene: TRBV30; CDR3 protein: CAWSTAGGGTQYF
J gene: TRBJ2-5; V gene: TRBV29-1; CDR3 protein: CSVVVGGETQYF
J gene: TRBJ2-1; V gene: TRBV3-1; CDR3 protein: CASRNTGANSYNEQFF
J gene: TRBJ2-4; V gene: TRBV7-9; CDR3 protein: CASSPPGPNIQYF
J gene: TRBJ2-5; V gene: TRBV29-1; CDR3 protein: CSVSTGGRQETQYF
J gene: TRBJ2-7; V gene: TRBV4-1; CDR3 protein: CASSLGLAESYEQYF
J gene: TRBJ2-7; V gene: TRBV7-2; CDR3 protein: CASSLIGGYEQYF
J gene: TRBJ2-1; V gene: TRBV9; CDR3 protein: CASSARLADNEQFF
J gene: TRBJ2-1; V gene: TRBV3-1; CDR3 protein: CASSQVPGENNEQFF
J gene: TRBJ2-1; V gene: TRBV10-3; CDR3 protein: CAISESDPRDEQFF
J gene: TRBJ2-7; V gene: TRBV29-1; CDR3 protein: CSVEDMPPGEQYF
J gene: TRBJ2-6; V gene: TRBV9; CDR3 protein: CASRNEPHPGGGANVLTF